This record covers a single TCR beta chain. Its antigen is not identified. These data are taken from a study of OX40 agonist ivuxolimab in advanced cancers. Study-wide context: Eligibility admitted prior anti-PD-1, anti-PD-L1 or anti-CTLA-4 therapy; roughly 40% had some. Patients achieving partial responses numbered three: one hepatocellular carcinoma case and two cutaneous melanoma cases. Study-level findings and limits: Averaging showed that CD8+ T cells had more expanded clones than CD4+ did.

Method: immunoSEQ multiplex PCR; TCRdb's copy keeps in-frame clones and lacks some. The table has under 70,000 clones, around 90% seen once. At baseline, cycle 4 day 1, and cycle 7 day 1, blood was sampled. CDR1 PRHDT and CDR2 FYEKMQ come from the germline V gene (reference sequence). V lost 5 bases to trimming and J lost 0 bases, with 14 bases between them. This CDR3 comprises 15 residues. The chain employs TRBV13 and TRBJ2-7; D might be TRBD2 (6 bases). The origin of this receptor is an adult with an advanced solid tumor such as melanoma, head and neck, liver or kidney cancer. The specimen comprised CD4+ or CD8+ T cells sorted from blood, sampled in a trial of the OX40 agonist ivuxolimab. This CDR3 is CASSRERVSSYEQYF. The DNA of the CDR3 is TGTGCCAGCAGCCGGGAGCGGGTCTCCTCCTACGAGCAGTACTTC.